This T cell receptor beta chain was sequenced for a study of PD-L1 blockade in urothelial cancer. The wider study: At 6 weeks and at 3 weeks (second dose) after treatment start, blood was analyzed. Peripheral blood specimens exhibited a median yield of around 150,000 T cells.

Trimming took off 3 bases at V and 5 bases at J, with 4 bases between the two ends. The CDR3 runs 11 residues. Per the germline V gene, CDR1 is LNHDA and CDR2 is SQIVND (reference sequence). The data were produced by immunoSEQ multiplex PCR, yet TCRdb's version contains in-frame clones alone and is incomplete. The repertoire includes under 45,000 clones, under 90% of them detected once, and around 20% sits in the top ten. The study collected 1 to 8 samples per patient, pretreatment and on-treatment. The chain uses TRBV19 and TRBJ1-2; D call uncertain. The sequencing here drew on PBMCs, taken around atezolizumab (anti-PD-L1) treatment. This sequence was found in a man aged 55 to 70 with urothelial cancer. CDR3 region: CASSMQYGYTF. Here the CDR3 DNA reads TGTGCCAGTAGTATGCAGTATGGCTACACCTTC.